A selection of T cell receptor beta chains follows, all from one sample in a study of memory CD4+ T cells and cytomegalovirus serostatus. Measured with immunoSEQ multiplex PCR; TCRdb has only the in-frame clones, and not every one. This sample has around 49,000 clones, with around 80% found just once. The sequencing sample was made of memory CD4+ T cells from blood. These TCRs come from an adult in good health and CMV-seronegative. Each CDR3 is given with its conserved first and last residue. D genes are given only for firm matches. Size tells how often a clone was seen (once, few, many) or the class of an expanded clone, and some rows leave it out.

D gene: .; V gene: TRBV9; clone size: .; J gene: TRBJ2-3; CDR3 protein: CASSVGPGETDTQYF; CDR3 DNA: TGTGCCAGCAGCGTAGGACCGGGAGAGACAGATACGCAGTATTTT
D gene: TRBD2; V gene: TRBV11-2; clone size: .; J gene: TRBJ2-2; CDR3 protein: CASSPSGGIGELFF; CDR3 DNA: TGTGCCAGCAGCCCGTCCGGGGGGATCGGGGAGCTGTTTTTT
D gene: TRBD1; V gene: TRBV5-5; clone size: .; J gene: TRBJ2-6; CDR3 protein: CASSPGTGMANVLTF; CDR3 DNA: TGTGCCAGCAGCCCGGGGACAGGCATGGCCAACGTCCTGACTTTC
D gene: .; V gene: TRBV7-3; clone size: .; J gene: TRBJ2-5; CDR3 protein: CASSPGTGRETQYF; CDR3 DNA: TGTGCCAGCAGCCCCGGGACTGGGAGGGAGACCCAGTACTTC
D gene: .; V gene: TRBV28; clone size: .; J gene: TRBJ2-5; CDR3 protein: CASSFLETQYF; CDR3 DNA: TGTGCCAGCAGTTTTCTAGAGACCCAGTACTTC
D gene: .; V gene: TRBV27; clone size: few; J gene: TRBJ2-7; CDR3 protein: CASSLTRTLISYEQYF; CDR3 DNA: TGTGCCAGCAGTTTAACTCGGACACTAATATCCTACGAGCAGTACTTC
D gene: .; V gene: TRBV28; clone size: .; J gene: TRBJ2-7; CDR3 protein: CASTSNVYEQYF; CDR3 DNA: TGTGCCAGCACGTCAAACGTCTACGAGCAGTACTTC
D gene: TRBD1; V gene: TRBV7-8; clone size: .; J gene: TRBJ1-1; CDR3 protein: CASSLTGSTEAFF; CDR3 DNA: TGTGCCAGCAGCTTGACAGGGTCCACTGAAGCTTTCTTT
D gene: .; V gene: TRBV30; clone size: .; J gene: TRBJ2-1; CDR3 protein: CAWTRTSYNEQFF; CDR3 DNA: TGTGCCTGGACTAGAACCTCCTACAATGAGCAGTTCTTC
D gene: TRBD1; V gene: TRBV7-3; clone size: .; J gene: TRBJ2-1; CDR3 protein: CASSRGIGQGDNEQFF; CDR3 DNA: TGTGCCAGCAGCCGAGGTATAGGACAGGGGGACAATGAGCAGTTCTTC